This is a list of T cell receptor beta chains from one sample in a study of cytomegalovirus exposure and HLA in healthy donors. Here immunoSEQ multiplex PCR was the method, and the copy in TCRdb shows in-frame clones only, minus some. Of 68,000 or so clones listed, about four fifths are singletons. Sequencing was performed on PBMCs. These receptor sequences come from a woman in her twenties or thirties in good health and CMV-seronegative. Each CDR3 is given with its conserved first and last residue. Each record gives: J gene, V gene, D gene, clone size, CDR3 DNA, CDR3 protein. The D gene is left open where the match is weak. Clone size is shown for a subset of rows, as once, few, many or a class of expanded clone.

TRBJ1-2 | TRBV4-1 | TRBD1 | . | TGCGCCAGCAGCCAAGTGGGACAGGGGCTTCGTGGCTACACCTTC | CASSQVGQGLRGYTF
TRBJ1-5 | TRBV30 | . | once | TGTGCCTGGAGTGTCAGGTGGGATCAGCCCCAGCATTTT | CAWSVRWDQPQHF
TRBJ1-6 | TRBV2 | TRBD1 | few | TGTGCCAGCGCCGGGACAGGGGATGATTGGAATTCACCCCTCCACTTT | CASAGTGDDWNSPLHF
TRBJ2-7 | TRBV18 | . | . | TGTGCCAGCTCACCAGACAGCTCCTACGAGCAGTACTTC | CASSPDSSYEQYF
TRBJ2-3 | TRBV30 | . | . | TGTGCCTGGAGTGTAACATGGGGGGGCACAGATACGCAGTATTTT | CAWSVTWGGTDTQYF
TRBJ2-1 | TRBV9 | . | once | TGTGCCAGCGGACTCAGCTCCTACAATGAGCAGTTCTTC | CASGLSSYNEQFF
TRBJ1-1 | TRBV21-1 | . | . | TGTGCCAGCAGCAGTACAGGACCCAACACTGAAGCTTTCTTT | CASSSTGPNTEAFF
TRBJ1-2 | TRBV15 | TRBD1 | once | TGTGCCACCAGCACGGACAGGGGGCTCGGCTACACCTTC | CATSTDRGLGYTF
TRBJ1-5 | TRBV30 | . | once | TGTGCCTGGAGTGTACCCCGTAGCGGACCCAATCAGCCCCAGCATTTT | CAWSVPRSGPNQPQHF
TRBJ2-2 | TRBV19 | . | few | TGTGCCAGTAGTAAGGAGTTCGGGGAGCTGTTTTTT | CASSKEFGELFF
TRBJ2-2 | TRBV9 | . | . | TGTGCCAGCAAGGGGTCCTGGGGAACCGGGGAGCTGTTTTTT | CASKGSWGTGELFF
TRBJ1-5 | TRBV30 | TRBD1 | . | TGTGCCTGGAGTGGACAGGGGTTGAGCAATCAGCCCCAGCATTTT | CAWSGQGLSNQPQHF
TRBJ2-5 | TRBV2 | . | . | TGTGCCAGCAGGGACAACAGGGTGGGAGAGACCCAGTACTTC | CASRDNRVGETQYF
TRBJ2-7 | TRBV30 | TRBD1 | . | TGTGCCTGGGGTAAACAGGGGGCTAGGTACGAGCAGTACTTC | CAWGKQGARYEQYF
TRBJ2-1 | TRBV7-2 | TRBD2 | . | TGTGCCAGCAGCTTTAGTCTAGCGGGTTTCAATGAGCAGTTCTTC | CASSFSLAGFNEQFF
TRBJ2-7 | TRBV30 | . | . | TGTGCCTGGAAGAAGACACTAGACTCCCTCCTGTCCTACGAGCAGTACTTC | CAWKKTLDSLLSYEQYF
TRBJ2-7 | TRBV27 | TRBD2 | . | TGTGCCAGTCGCCCTAGCGGGATTAACGAGCAGTACTTC | CASRPSGINEQYF
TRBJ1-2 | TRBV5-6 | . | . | TGTGCCAGCAGCAATGTGGGGCAGTTCTACACCTTC | CASSNVGQFYTF